The 17 T cell receptor beta chains below were found in one sample sequenced in a study of neurological immune-mediated disorders. Using its own MiXCR run on the 5' RACE reads, TCRdb lists one record per CDR3 protein. The repertoire has 45,000 to 65,000 distinct CDR3 sequences, about 4% of them found once; the top ten carry 2.9%. Sequencing was carried out using PBMCs. Every receptor here comes from a man in his fifties with multiple sclerosis.

This clonotype was counted ten times or more. This sequence joins TRBV11-1 and TRBJ2-3; D gene ambiguous. V was pared by 3 bases and J by 0 bases, with 10 bases between. This CDR3 spans 15 amino acids. Germline V gene data show CDR1 as SGHAT and CDR2 as FQDESV (reference sequence). The CDR3 loop is CASSFGRLSTDTQYF. The CDR3 DNA follows: TGTGCCAGCAGCTTCGGCCGCCTTAGCACAGATACGCAGTATTTT.

This clonotype has at least ten counts. The V gene is TRBV5-1, the J gene TRBJ1-6; no firm D call. The CDR3 is 12 amino acids. V lost 2 bases and J 7 bases, leaving 4 bases between the germline ends. Germline assignment: CDR1 SGHRS and CDR2 YFSETQ. CDR3 in amino acids: CASSFPNSPLHF. The CDR3 DNA reads TGCGCCAGCAGCTTCCCAAATTCACCCCTCCACTTT. Combining the CDR3 with reference TRBV5-1 and TRBJ1-6 gives the whole variable domain KAGVTQTPRYLIKTRGQQVTLSCSPISGHRSVSWYQQTPGQGLQFLFEYFSETQRNKGNFPGRFSGRQFSNSRSEMNVSTLELGDSALYLCASSFPNSPLHFGNGTRLTVT.

This clonotype has just a few counts. The chain employs TRBV12-3 or TRBV12-4 and TRBJ2-7; maybe TRBD2 (6 bases). CDR3 length: 14 residues. Trimming left V 5 bases short and J 3 bases short, with 14 bases between. The CDR3 reads CASSPGTLGYEQYF. The CDR3 DNA follows: TGTGCCAGCAGTCCCGGGACTTTGGGCTACGAGCAGTACTTC.

This clonotype was detected many times. The gene calls are TRBV7-8 and TRBJ2-1; D remains unclear. V gave up 1 base and J gave up 8 bases, with 0 bases separating them. The CDR3 spans 10 residues. Per the germline V gene, CDR1 is SGHVS and CDR2 is FQNEAQ. The CDR3 reads CASSLDEQFF. DNA of the CDR3: TGTGCCAGCAGCTTAGATGAGCAGTTCTTC.

This clonotype occurred many times. The chain joins TRBV5-1 to TRBJ2-7, with 9 bases lining up with TRBD1. The V segment lost 4 bases and the J segment 0 bases; nucleotides outside the gene matches: 14. The CDR3 totals 18 residues. Germline CDR1 SGHRS, CDR2 YFSETQ. CDR3 bases: TGCGCCAGCAGCATATGGGCTACAGGGGGCCCTAACTCCTACGAGCAGTACTTC. It yields the protein CASSIWATGGPNSYEQYF.

This clonotype was observed many times. This chain links TRBV28 with TRBJ1-2; a weak D match, TRBD1 (6 bases). The CDR3 loop spans 11 amino acids. Germline values: CDR1 MDHEN, CDR2 SYDVKM. Trimming left V 7 bases short and J 3 bases short, with 6 bases between. This CDR3 reads CASNRDYGYTF. In DNA, the CDR3 is TGTGCCAGCAACAGGGACTATGGCTACACCTTC.

This clonotype was recorded at least ten times. The chain couples TRBV6-5 to TRBJ2-7; perhaps TRBD2 as D (5 bases). Trimming took off 7 bases at V and 0 bases at J, with 13 bases between the two ends. This CDR3 is built from 14 residues. Germline values: CDR1 MNHEY, CDR2 SVGAGI. The CDR3 DNA sequence: TGTGCCAGCAATCTAGCTCCGAGCTCCTACGAGCAGTACTTC. Translated: CASNLAPSSYEQYF.

There are many counts of this clonotype. V usage is TRBV3-1 and J usage is TRBJ1-5; D is perhaps TRBD1 (5 bases). Trimming took off 1 base at V and 7 bases at J, with 14 bases between the two ends. This CDR3 has 15 residues. CDR1 and CDR2 from the germline V gene are LGHDT and YNNKEL (reference sequence). This CDR3 reads CASSQVFGAGQPQHF. The CDR3 DNA is TGTGCCAGCAGCCAAGTTTTTGGGGCGGGACAGCCCCAGCATTTT.

This chain connects TRBV9 to TRBJ2-1, with a weak D call TRBD1 (5 bases). V was pared by 3 bases and J by 7 bases, with 8 bases between. The CDR3 is 12 residues long. Germline values: CDR1 SGDLS, CDR2 YYNGEE. Here the CDR3 reads CASSEGVNEQFF. The CDR3 bases are TGTGCCAGCAGCGAAGGGGTTAATGAGCAGTTCTTC.

This clonotype turned up a few times. The V call is TRBV3-1, the J call TRBJ2-7; D ambiguous. Per germline, CDR1 LGHDT and CDR2 YNNKEL (reference sequence). The CDR3 sequence is 12 residues long. Trimming took off 5 bases at V and 7 bases at J, with 12 bases between the two ends. In DNA, the CDR3 is TGTGCCAGCAGCAAGTGGCCTAAAGAGCAGTACTTC. It yields the protein CASSKWPKEQYF.

This clonotype showed up many times. The J gene is TRBJ2-5, the V gene TRBV5-1, with 7 bases that match TRBD2. Trimming at V came to 4 bases and at J to 3 bases, leaving 15 bases not matched to a gene. The germline V gene has CDR1 SGHRS and CDR2 YFSETQ. The CDR3 spans 17 residues. The CDR3 spells CASSKTGHPSGEETQYF. CDR3 DNA sequence: TGCGCCAGCAGCAAGACCGGGCACCCCAGCGGGGAAGAGACCCAGTACTTC.

The chain links TRBV7-9 to TRBJ2-2; TRBD1 aligns across 9 bases. Losses at the gene ends were 2 bases for V and 5 bases for J; bases not matched to a gene: 6. The germline V gene encodes CDR1 SEHNR and CDR2 FQNEAQ (reference sequence). This CDR3 contains 16 residues. CDR3 DNA: TGTGCCAGCAGCTTATTTTGGGACAGGGATACCGGGGAGCTGTTTTTT. As protein: CASSLFWDRDTGELFF.

This clonotype was counted at least ten times. This rearrangement joins TRBV5-1 to TRBJ2-1; a weak D match, TRBD2 (7 bases). This CDR3 has 15 residues. V was pared by 0 bases and J by 5 bases, with 12 bases between. The germline V gene encodes CDR1 SGHRS and CDR2 YFSETQ. Here the CDR3 reads CASSLEGGKDNEQFF. CDR3 in DNA: TGCGCCAGCAGCTTGGAGGGGGGGAAGGACAATGAGCAGTTCTTC. Variable domain in full (rest from reference TRBV5-1 and TRBJ2-1): KAGVTQTPRYLIKTRGQQVTLSCSPISGHRSVSWYQQTPGQGLQFLFEYFSETQRNKGNFPGRFSGRQFSNSRSEMNVSTLELGDSALYLCASSLEGGKDNEQFFGPGTRLTVL.

This clonotype was picked up many times. V is TRBV20-1 and J is TRBJ1-5; D is undetermined. CDR3 length: 13 residues. Germline V CDR1 and CDR2: DFQATT, SNEGSKA (reference sequence). Trimming shortened V by 3 bases and J by 6 bases, and 12 bases separated the two germline ends. The CDR3 DNA reads TGCAGTGCTAGGTCGGACGGTGCTCAGCCCCAGCATTTT. This codes for CSARSDGAQPQHF.

Many counts were recorded for this clonotype. V and J are TRBV19 and TRBJ2-1; possible D gene TRBD2, 5 bases. This CDR3 region has 10 residues. Trimming removed 11 bases at V and 9 bases at J, with 11 bases between. Germline CDR1 LNHDA, CDR2 SQIVND (reference sequence). For the CDR3, the DNA is TGTGCCTCCGAAGGAGGTGAGCAGTTCTTC. Translation gives CASEGGEQFF.

This clonotype was seen a handful of times. This chain links TRBV25-1 with TRBJ2-7; 8 nucleotides match TRBD2. V gave up 6 bases and J gave up 3 bases; unmatched junction bases: 10. Germline CDR1 MGHDK, CDR2 SYGVNS. CDR3 length: 15 amino acids. The CDR3 is CASSSTGGIGYEQYF. The CDR3 DNA follows: TGTGCCAGCAGCTCCACGGGGGGGATCGGCTACGAGCAGTACTTC.

The chain joins TRBV7-9 to TRBJ2-7; D possibly uses TRBD1 or TRBD2 (5 bases each). CDR3 length: 14 amino acids. Germline CDR1 and CDR2: SEHNR and FQNEAQ (reference sequence). The CDR3 sequence is CVSSPPGPAYEQYF. CDR3 DNA: TGTGTCAGTAGCCCCCCGGGGCCAGCCTACGAGCAGTACTTC.